This TCR beta chain comes out of a study of T cell repertoires in cytomegalovirus infection. TCRdb redid the calling of the reads with MiXCR, one entry per CDR3 protein. This table holds about 770,000 distinct CDR3 sequences, 25% to 35% found once. About this clonotype: Its antigen remains unknown.

The V gene lost 4 bases and the J gene lost 2 bases, with 18 bases spanning the gap. The germline V gene has CDR1 MNHEY and CDR2 SVGAGI. The CDR3 consists of 16 residues. V gene TRBV6-5 combines with J gene TRBJ2-7, with D hard to call. This TCR was recovered from a human donor in good health (CMV status not recorded). Some clones in this sample may be carry-over from other donors' samples. This material consisted of cultured CD8+ T cells from PBMCs, taken from culture after CMV antigen stimulation. The CDR3, as DNA: TGTGCCAGCAGTTCCACAGTGGAAACCATCCCCTACGAGCAGTACGTC. The encoded protein is CASSSTVETIPYEQYV.